This note documents a single TCR beta chain sequence. In its sample, this clone was seen a few times. Its recognized antigen is unknown. Per-base qualities were not stored, and no clone one base away is much larger. The receptor library was made with the immunoSEQ multiplex PCR assay. For the multiplex PCR, a mixture combining 60 forward primers for TCR Vbeta segments and 13 reverse primers for TCR Jbeta segments was used. The CDR3 region of rearranged TCR beta genes was amplified from genomic DNA by a multiplex PCR assay. The amplified TCR beta libraries were sequenced on the Illumina HiSeq System as 87-base-pair reads. From the authors' description of their analysis: In a later analysis, approximately 74 million unique TCR beta chains were counted across the roughly 670 repertoires, and around 10 million of these chains were shared by at least two donors. Raw reads were error-corrected and collapsed into unique sequences by a nearest-neighbor algorithm in which closely related sequences were merged to remove PCR and sequencing errors. Alignment of CDR3 sequences to IMGT reference sequences was used to assign V, D and J gene segments. For a sequence to be retained, at least a six-nucleotide match to both a V gene segment and a J gene segment was required. Rearrangements were classified as productive when the CDR3 lacked stop codons and remained in frame with V and J, and all other rearrangements were classified as non-productive. CDR3 was defined by IMGT convention, running from the second conserved V-encoded cysteine to the conserved J-encoded phenylalanine. The earlier analysis of 587 of the donors excluded any sequence lacking an unambiguous match to a single V gene segment. An earlier analysis of fewer than 750 of the donors called V segments functional above 56.7% productive rearrangements and segregating when the between-donor standard deviation exceeded 5%. A statistical classification framework was developed to diagnose cytomegalovirus status using the catalog of TCR beta chain sequences. A later analysis assigned V and J genes by comparing TCR nucleotide sequences with IMGT/GENE-DB human TR gene sequences. A later analysis assigned CDR3 sequences and most-parsimonious VDJ recombination scenarios with the TCRdist pipeline. A later analysis defined each TCR beta chain by its CDR3 amino acid sequence plus V-gene family, and excluded reads lacking a unique V-gene family. A later analysis removed 500 to 650 highly shared, low-generation-probability nucleotide sequences to deal with suspected cross-contamination and a sequencing artifact. In a later analysis, a clonal expansion index was calculated for each public chain from normalized within-repertoire ranks of inferred template counts. Generation probabilities in a later analysis came from a VDJ recombination model fitted to out-of-frame rearrangements, and those results were checked against IGoR. In a later analysis, hypergeometric tests were used to score TCR-TCR, TCR-HLA and TCR-CMV co-occurrence, with a repertoire-size bias correction applied to TCR pairs. To estimate false discovery rates, a later analysis permuted the HLA or CMV assignments 20 times. A later analysis grouped co-occurring TCRs with DBSCAN, adding TCRdist sequence similarity when clustering within HLA-allele-positive subsets. For co-occurrence clustering, repertoires with fewer than 30,000 or more than 120,000 public chains were excluded, along with roughly 5 repertoires with anomalous nucleotide sharing. TCRdb limited this immuneACCESS table to in-frame rearrangements with V and J called. A share of clones is missing; checked studies link under half to unresolved V genes, and the rest is unexplained. V and J calls and clone size come straight from that table; D and trimming were deduced from the DNA. The sample yields 150,000 to 200,000 clones; roughly 80% were counted once. The ten largest clones capture approximately 3.7% of the sample.

This sample was taken from a study of cytomegalovirus exposure and HLA in healthy donors (dated by TCRdb to 2016 to 2017). Study-level background: An earlier analysis of roughly 500 of the donors reported approximately 300 Gb of sequence data and 120 million or so unique TCR beta sequences from some 180 million T cells. About 280 gigabases of sequencing data and 80 million or so unique TCR sequences were included in an early release covering about 700 HLA-typed donors. All discovery cohort repertoires had been generated using a single sequencing platform. The genetic ancestry cluster associated with self-reported Caucasian donors included 65% to 90% of the roughly 380 genotyped donors. The study was designed to test whether signatures of past pathogen exposure could be identified by cataloging public T cell receptors. The T cell repertoires of about 700 subjects were profiled by immunosequencing and related to cytomegalovirus serostatus. Donor age, sex, ethnicity and CMV serostatus were compiled alongside the repertoire data. In an earlier analysis of roughly 580 of the donors, high-throughput TCR beta sequencing was used to judge whether each TCR beta V gene segment behaved as functional or pseudogenic. In a later genetic analysis, genome-wide SNP genotypes for about 60% of the 666 donors were used, and that subset was treated as a discovery cohort. The number of donors typed differed by locus, with roughly 620-630 for A, B, C, DRB1 and DQB1, 522 for DQA1, 600 to 610 for DPA1, and approximately 470 for DPB1. A later analysis re-analyzed previously published TCR beta repertoires from 600 to 850 donors and added high-resolution HLA genotyping to study TCR occurrence patterns. High-throughput TCR immunosequencing, statistical association of individual TCRs with disease status, and machine learning were combined to predict cytomegalovirus infection status. Besides the first cohort of 550 to 750 subjects, a separate validation cohort made up of roughly 120 different subjects was used. Across roughly 420 genotyped donors of the cohort, an average of about 250,000 unique TCR beta nucleotide sequences per donor were sequenced, and approximately 17% of those sequences were non-productive. Four to six DR-DQ haplotypes were handled as single units for association and clustering, since linkage in the cohort was strong. Both class I and class II loci were covered by HLA typing, at four-digit resolution. Rather than drawing on any new phenotypic data, the later analysis identified candidate immune exposures from TCR beta sequences and the way those sequences occurred across donors.

The CDR3 runs 16 amino acids, cysteine and phenylalanine included. The CDR3 DNA has 48 bases and is translated from base 1. Per the germline V gene, MRHNA is the CDR1 and SNTAGT is the CDR2. The V end gives up 0 bases and the J end 7 bases, leaving 9 bases in the junction not matched to a gene. Overall results and qualifications from the work: A later analysis found that HLA-associated TCR beta chains were more clonally expanded and had lower generation probabilities than equally common non-associated chains. The authors suggested that the approach could potentially be generalized to other disease states and immunological phenotypes. In a later analysis, most CMV-associated TCR beta chains were found to appear HLA-restricted, with HLA associations seemingly driven largely by CMV exposure. Correlated functional status among segregating V segments might be attributable to linkage disequilibrium, but an unknown experimental factor could not be ruled out. Specific HLA alleles were associated with 16,951 TCR beta sequences at a false discovery rate of 0.05 in a later analysis. Immune exposure information for the cohort was limited to CMV serostatus. Most TCR sequences were seen in very few donors, while some public TCRs were found in many individuals. In both the original and validation cohorts, the classifier was reported to diagnose cytomegalovirus status with high specificity and sensitivity. A further reported finding was that TCR beta sequences accurately predicted the HLA-A and HLA-B alleles for most subjects in the first cohort. Because some donors lacked HLA typing at each locus, the association tests relied only on the typed subset. The sequencing pipeline was judged likely to have produced a cluster of highly shared sequence variants as a technical artifact. In a later analysis, several top co-occurrence clusters were reported to appear linked to parvovirus B19, influenza, CMV and Epstein-Barr virus. Assigning TCR associations to individual alleles was difficult when HLA alleles, especially DR and DQ, strongly co-occurred. According to a later analysis, TCR association rates differed among HLA loci, with DRB1 alleles showing the most associated TCRs and HLA-C alleles showing the fewest. In this cohort, only TCR beta chains were sequenced, and detectable features were limited by the absence of alpha or paired-chain data. Compared with the roughly 670-donor mean, donors in an Asian-associated ancestry cluster had fewer N-insertions in productive TCRs, according to a later genetic analysis. V-gene and J-gene trimming of TCR beta chains was associated with a missense DCLRE1C variant in a later genetic analysis, and the association was replicated in an independent cohort. In an earlier analysis of roughly 500 of the donors, most TCR beta V segments appeared in productive rearrangements about 90% or about 30% of the time, broadly matching IMGT annotations. In vitro tests confirmed that a few of the cytomegalovirus-associated TCR beta chains recognize cytomegalovirus antigens. Some IMGT-functional V segments, including TRBV6-2 and TRBV6-3, could not be told apart with the 87-base-pair reads, so those segments were excluded. A total of about 180 TCR beta chains were listed by the study as associated with cytomegalovirus. Sequencing depth was assumed to be roughly uniform across donors in the presence/absence analyses, though that assumption may not hold. About 17 rarely observed V segments, including chromosome 9 orphons, were excluded from the earlier analysis of a few hundred of the donors because counts were too low.

The cohort consisted of 600 to 750 healthy bone marrow donors. All cohort members were sampled while nominally healthy, although unrecorded immune exposures were likely present. The donor was CMV seropositive and belonged to the group of 250 to 300 seropositive cohort members. Every donor gave a peripheral blood sample, and the peripheral blood mononuclear cells from that sample were used for TCR beta sequencing. Genomic DNA was extracted from the blood cell samples with the Qiagen DNeasy Blood Extraction Kit. The clonotype comes from a man between 25 and 39 years old in good health and CMV-seropositive. The specimen was PBMCs. This chain joins TRBV6-4 to TRBJ2-7; 10 central nucleotides agree with TRBD1. CDR3 reads: CASSDSRDRGEDEQYF. The DNA is TGTGCCAGCAGTGACTCTAGGGACAGGGGCGAAGATGAGCAGTACTTC.